These 10 T cell receptor beta chains were sequenced from one sample in a study of blood T cell repertoires in COVID-19. Some clones are missing from TCRdb's copy, which holds only in-frame ones; the method was immunoSEQ multiplex PCR. The repertoire holds 110,000 to 150,000 clones, with approximately 80% as singletons. The sequencing input was peripheral blood. The receptors shown here come from a human donor in a cohort sampled during active COVID-19.

The rearrangement links TRBV19 to TRBJ1-4; TRBD1 matches at 8 bases. The CDR3 runs to 14 residues. The trim removed 3 bases at V and 3 bases at J, leaving 0 bases unmatched. In germline, CDR1 is LNHDA, CDR2 SQIVND (reference sequence). The CDR3 here is CASSMTGANEKLFF. CDR3 DNA sequence: TGTGCCAGTAGTATGACAGGGGCTAATGAAAAACTGTTTTTT.

The chain carries TRBV24-1 and TRBJ2-7, with D perhaps matching TRBD1 (5 bases). There are 16 residues in the CDR3. Germline V gene data show CDR1 as KGHDR and CDR2 as SFDVKD. Trimming removed 7 bases at V and 5 bases at J, with 23 bases between. CDR3 amino acids: CATRPAEPLTANEQYF. As DNA, the CDR3 is TGTGCCACCAGGCCGGCAGAACCCCTGACAGCAAACGAGCAGTACTTC.

This clone has just a few counts. The CDR3 sequence is CASSQAYNEQYF. CDR3 DNA sequence: TGTGCCAGCAGCCAAGCATACAACGAGCAGTACTTC. The V and J genes are TRBV3-1 (or the pseudogene TRBV3-2) and TRBJ2-7; D gene unclear. The CDR3 runs to 12 residues. V was cut by 1 base and J by 5 bases, with 6 bases left in between. Per germline, CDR1 LGHDT and CDR2 YNNKEL (reference sequence).

V and J are TRBV9 and TRBJ2-1, with TRBD2 matching over 7 bases. Germline V gives CDR1 SGDLS, CDR2 YYNGEE. CDR3 length: 13 amino acids. Trimming cost V 8 bases and J 3 bases; bases outside gene matches: 5. The CDR3 spells CASGGSDYNEQFF. CDR3 in DNA: TGTGCCAGTGGCGGGAGTGACTACAATGAGCAGTTCTTC.

This chain links TRBV6-6 with TRBJ1-2; perhaps TRBD1 as D (6 bases). V dropped 4 bases and J dropped 5 bases, with 11 bases sitting between them. The CDR3 contains 13 residues. CDR1 and CDR2 (germline): MNHNY, SVGAGI (reference sequence). CDR3 sequence reads: CASSSGQNYGYTF. The CDR3 nucleotides read TGTGCCAGCAGTTCAGGACAGAATTATGGCTACACCTTC.

The chain carries TRBV27 and TRBJ1-5; 8 positions match TRBD1. V was pared by 4 bases and J by 7 bases, with 6 bases of the junction left unmatched. Germline V gene data show CDR1 as MNHEY and CDR2 as SMNVEV (reference sequence). The CDR3 spans 14 residues. The DNA for the CDR3 is TGTGCCAGCAGTTCGGCGAACAGGGGGCAGCCCCAGCATTTT. This codes for CASSSANRGQPQHF.

The rearrangement joins TRBV18 to TRBJ2-1; 9 positions match TRBD2. Germline CDR1 and CDR2: KGHSH and LQKENI. Trimming took 8 bases from V and 7 from J; bases not matched to a gene: 24. The CDR3 extends over 19 amino acids. CDR3 loop: CASRFLGLAGRLSSNEQFF. The CDR3 bases are TGTGCCAGCCGCTTCCTGGGCCTAGCGGGACGGCTTTCCAGTAATGAGCAGTTCTTC.

J is TRBJ2-7 and V is TRBV6-5, with 8 bases lining up with TRBD2. CDR1 is MNHEY and CDR2 is SVGAGI in the germline V gene. The CDR3 totals 14 residues. Unmatched junction bases numbered 10, after V lost 6 bases and J lost 6 bases. Here the CDR3 DNA reads TGTGCCAGCAGCCGGGGGACGGGAGGGGGCGAGCAGTACTTC. It encodes CASSRGTGGGEQYF.

The chain is built from TRBV28 and TRBJ2-7, with D hard to call. The CDR3 consists of 15 residues. Trimming shortened V by 2 bases and J by 5 bases, and 16 bases separated the two germline ends. Germline V gene lookup returns CDR1 MDHEN and CDR2 SYDVKM. CDR3 in amino acids: CASSLISLGVHEQYF. CDR3 coding DNA: TGTGCCAGCAGTTTAATTTCCCTAGGCGTCCACGAGCAGTACTTC.

This chain connects TRBV7-3 to TRBJ2-7, with TRBD1 matching 9 bases. CDR1 and CDR2 from the germline V gene are SGHTA and FQGTGA. J was trimmed by 2 bases and V by 5 bases; bases with no gene match: 4. This CDR3 is built from 14 residues. CDR3 coding DNA: TGTGCCAGCAGCGCCGGGACAGGGACCTACGAGCAGTACTTC. Amino acids: CASSAGTGTYEQYF.